The clone carrying this T cell receptor beta chain is a singleton in its sample. Trimming cost V 4 bases and J 6 bases; bases outside gene matches: 8. The germline CDR1 and CDR2 sequences are SGHRS and YFSETQ. The CDR3 sequence is 14 residues long. Treatment described: randomized to nivolumab then ipilimumab (arm A) or the reverse (arm B). No patient had prior DNA-damaging chemotherapy. Sorted cells were live CD3+CD8+, lacking CD19 and CD56, from PBMCs. Method: immunoSEQ multiplex PCR; TCRdb's copy keeps in-frame clones and lacks some. The sample has 9,500 to 15,000 clones, 65% to 85% seen once; the top ten hold 6% to 8%. The sample originates from a study of sequential checkpoint blockade in melanoma. About the study: Randomization was 1:1 between first-line nivolumab→ipilimumab and ipilimumab→nivolumab. Both treatment sequences were followed by maintenance nivolumab.

The sequencing used CD8+ T cells sorted from blood (inferred from file names), collected from a patient given nivolumab and ipilimumab in sequence. J is TRBJ1-2 and V is TRBV5-1; TRBD1 matches at 8 bases. The sequence derives from a human donor with melanoma. The CDR3 sequence: CASSAGTGVDGYTF. The CDR3 nucleotides are TGCGCCAGCAGCGCCGGGACAGGAGTTGATGGCTACACCTTC.